This entry describes one T cell receptor beta chain. No antigen is known for it. One base away there is no much larger clone; base qualities are not given. Donors were healthy HIV-negative adults with no recently reported acute infections or vaccinations. Only Caucasian adults living in Nashville, Tennessee, USA were represented among the donors. CD4+ T cells were enriched through magnetic negative selection, after which naive cells were positively selected on CD45RA and the remaining negative fraction served as the memory subset. Blood was collected by leukapheresis, and PBMCs were isolated by Ficoll-Histopaque density gradient centrifugation and then cryopreserved in liquid nitrogen vapor phase. Analytical flow cytometry was used to check the purity and quantity of every magnetically sorted T cell population. Genomic DNA was isolated from every sorted fraction and measured by UV absorbance on a Nanodrop 2000c.

These data are taken from a study of shared clonotypes between healthy human individuals (dated by TCRdb to 2018 to 2021). Study-wide context: The cohort comprised two women and a few men aged 18 to 49 years. To increase sequencing depth and limit assay-specific biases, different laboratories used diverse techniques to prepare libraries and sequence TCR repertoires. Blood TCR repertoires of about 5 healthy adults were deeply sequenced to estimate repertoire size and the extent of clonotype sharing between individuals. For each donor, CD4 naive and CD4 memory were each run on three plates, CD8 naive on two plates, and CD8 memory on one plate. Per donor, leukapheresis produced somewhere between about 0.85 and 9.5 billion PBMCs. The full study reports these points: Rarefaction of sorted-subset datasets indicated incomplete sequencing despite the large sequencing depth. Sampling was limited to blood, and TCR repertoires in tissue likely differ from TCR repertoires in blood. Higher generation probabilities were observed for clonotypes shared by all four sorted-subset donors than for non-shared clonotypes. Because the study included a small number of donors, the genetic and exposure-history diversity represented was limited. When several donors were compared, the shared fraction of clonotypes was around 4.6% for naive CD4, 3.5% for naive CD8, 2.3% for memory CD4, and around 0.4% for memory CD8. Pairwise subsampling led to the expectation that sequencing depth would affect the degree of clonotype sharing among donors. Naive subsets generally had larger estimated clonotype richness than memory subsets did.

As encoded in the germline V gene, CDR1 is MDHEN while CDR2 is SYDVKM. From cysteine to phenylalanine, the CDR3 is 14 amino acids long. CDR3 DNA is the only sequence kept; it has 42 bases, read in frame from the first base. From V the trimming removes 4 bases and from J it removes 8 bases, while the gene matches leave 6 bases of the junction unaccounted for. Using the deep immunoSEQ assay, TCR CDR3 regions were amplified from genomic DNA by multiplex PCR. Genomic DNA extracted from each cell subset was distributed evenly over all wells of several immunoSEQ 96-well plates, and each plate served as one replicate. For sorted subsets, 150 to 250 ng of genomic DNA, equivalent to some 30,000 T cell genomes, went into each replicate PCR. Purified libraries were measured with a Qubit 3.0 fluorometer, size-checked on a Bioanalyzer 2100, and measured again with the KAPA Library Quantification kit. Each immunoSEQ 96-well plate was sequenced on its own single-read 150-cycle Illumina NextSeq 550 flow cell. The paper's data handling went like this. Because the immunoSEQ output included only junctional sequences and no quality scores, the filtering could not be the same as the filtering used for full-length reads. To assign V/J genes and CDR3, sequences were annotated against IMGT germline references using PyIR, a Python wrapper for IgBLAST v1.9. Reads were filtered out if the reads had weak V/J assignments (E-value above 1e-6), no CDR3, stop codons, out-of-frame junctions, or ambiguous translated residues. V3J clonotypes were defined by identical inferred V gene, J gene, and CDR3 amino acid sequence. To compute the percentage overlap between repertoires, the number of shared unique clonotypes was divided by the size of the smaller repertoire. RTK rarefaction, the Chao1 estimator, and Recon v2.1 estimates of unobserved clonotypes were used to assess repertoire richness. OLGA was used to compute generation probabilities for all TCRbeta clonotypes that the gDNA method yielded from a few donors. TCRdb mirrors the immuneACCESS table, restricted to in-frame sequences. Some clones are absent from its copies; in checked studies, under half trace to an unresolved V gene, and the reason for the others is unknown. V and J calls and clone size come straight from that table; D and trimming were deduced from the DNA. This sample holds about 2.4 million clones; more than 85% were observed only once. The ten largest clones represent roughly 0.39% of the sample.

The chain employs TRBV28 and TRBJ2-7; 12 bases in between match TRBD2. This receptor was obtained from a man aged 18-30 years in good health. Some clones in this sample may be carry-over from other donors' samples. Sequenced sample: naive CD4+ T cells from PBMCs. The meaning of the sample's cell subset or site label: CD45RA+ positively selected. The DNA sequence follows: TGTGCCAGCAGTTCCCCTAGCGGGAGGGAAAAGCAGTACTTC. It translates as CASSSPSGREKQYF.